This entry lists 23 T cell receptor beta chains sequenced from one sample in a study of a mutant IDH1 vaccine in newly diagnosed glioma. Which antigens these TCRs recognize remains unknown. The table came from immunoSEQ multiplex PCR; TCRdb's copy has only in-frame clones and leaves some out. Of roughly 30,000 clones listed, 81% are singletons. The time point is: week 35, safety follow-up. In every dose of vaccine, 300 ug of mutant IDH1 20-mer peptide was given alongside topical imiquimod. Sequences were derived from PBMCs, sampled from a glioma patient whose treatment included an IDH1 peptide vaccine. These receptors originate from a man aged 25 to 40 with glioma.

J is TRBJ2-7 and V is TRBV27; no clear D. Per germline, CDR1 MNHEY and CDR2 SMNVEV (reference sequence). Trimming took 5 bases from V and 3 from J, leaving 11 bases between them. CDR3 length: 13 amino acids. The CDR3 is CASSLSTFYEQYF. In DNA form, the CDR3 reads TGTGCCAGCAGTCTGTCAACCTTCTACGAGCAGTACTTC.

The chain carries TRBV7-8 and TRBJ2-3; D assignment may be TRBD1 or TRBD2 (5 bases each). The CDR3 sequence is 14 residues long. V lost 5 bases and J 6 bases, leaving 15 bases between the germline ends. The germline gives CDR1 SGHVS, CDR2 FQNEAQ. CDR3 sequence: CASSPGPRWDTQYF. The CDR3 region has the DNA TGTGCCAGCAGCCCGGGACCTAGATGGGATACGCAGTATTTT. Complete variable domain (other parts from reference TRBV7-8 and TRBJ2-3): GAGVSQSPRYKVAKRGQDVALRCDPISGHVSLFWYQQALGQGPEFLTYFQNEAQLDKSGLPSDRFFAERPEGSVSTLKIQRTQQEDSAVYLCASSPGPRWDTQYFGPGTRLTVL.

The rearrangement joins TRBV30 to TRBJ1-3, with a weak D call TRBD1 (5 bases). Trimming took off 2 bases at V and 1 base at J, with 6 bases between the two ends. The CDR3 contains 13 residues. Germline values: CDR1 GTSNPN, CDR2 SVGIG (reference sequence). The CDR3 is CAWSRGSGNTIYF. The CDR3 coding sequence is TGTGCCTGGAGTCGGGGGTCTGGAAACACCATATATTTT.

The V call is TRBV25-1, the J call TRBJ2-7; D unclear. The ends were cut back, 7 bases at V and 1 base at J, with 8 bases in the middle. This CDR3 has 12 amino acids. Germline values: CDR1 MGHDK, CDR2 SYGVNS. The CDR3: CASTQRSYEQYF. CDR3 coding DNA: TGTGCCAGCACCCAGAGATCCTACGAGCAGTACTTC.

V is TRBV12-5 and J is TRBJ1-1; 7 bases are a match to TRBD1. V lost 7 bases to trimming and J lost 5 bases; unmatched junction nucleotides: 10. The germline CDR1 and CDR2 sequences are LGHNT and FRNRAP. The CDR3 has 14 amino acids. DNA of the CDR3: TGTGCTAGTGCCCCTAGGGCGGACAGGACTGAAGCTTTCTTT. Translation: CASAPRADRTEAFF.

This clone was detected once. The rearrangement uses TRBV7-2 and TRBJ2-3, with D possibly being TRBD2 (5 bases). Germline V gene data show CDR1 as SGHTA and CDR2 as FQGNSA. The germline V and J ends were trimmed by 8 bases and 0 bases, with 18 bases remaining between them. The CDR3 sequence is 16 residues long. The CDR3, as DNA: TGTGCCAGCGACTGGGAACCCACTAGGAGCACAGATACGCAGTATTTT. It encodes CASDWEPTRSTDTQYF.

The chain couples TRBV7-2 to TRBJ1-1, with 7 bases identical to TRBD1. CDR3 length equals 14 residues. The germline CDR1 and CDR2 sequences are SGHTA and FQGNSA. The junction had 8 bases not matched to a gene; V was cut back by 2 bases and J by 8 bases. This CDR3 is CASSLYQGVTEAFF. CDR3 DNA: TGTGCCAGCAGCTTATACCAGGGGGTCACCGAAGCTTTCTTT.

The J gene is TRBJ1-1, the V gene TRBV6-1; no reliable D call. V was clipped by 6 bases and J by 2 bases, with 10 bases between them. CDR3 size: 13 residues. Germline CDR1 is MNHNS and CDR2 is SASEGT. This CDR3 reads CASSLIYNTEAFF. The CDR3 bases are TGTGCCAGCAGCTTAATATATAACACTGAAGCTTTCTTT.

The chain combines TRBV2 with TRBJ1-5; no firm D call. Per the germline V gene, CDR1 is SNHLY and CDR2 is FYNNEI. CDR3 length: 14 amino acids. The V end was cut by 2 bases, the J end by 4 bases, with 9 bases between. The CDR3: CASSETGKNQPQHF. The CDR3 DNA follows: TGTGCCAGCAGTGAAACGGGAAAAAATCAGCCCCAGCATTTT.

The chain joins TRBV5-4 to TRBJ2-1; D may be TRBD1 (5 bases). CDR3 length: 14 amino acids. In germline, CDR1 is SGHNT, CDR2 YYREEE (reference sequence). V dropped 10 bases and J dropped 0 bases, with 14 bases sitting between them. CDR3 sequence reads: CACSRESSYNEQFF. The DNA for the CDR3 is TGTGCCTGCTCCAGGGAAAGCTCCTACAATGAGCAGTTCTTC.

This chain links TRBV9 with TRBJ2-7, with 8 positions matching TRBD1. The CDR3 loop spans 15 amino acids. Trimming took 3 bases from V and 2 from J; bases not matched to a gene: 7. The V gene's germline CDR1 is SGDLS and CDR2 YYNGEE. CDR3 coding DNA: TGTGCCAGCAGCGGTGGGACAGGACCGGCCTACGAGCAGTACTTC. This gives the protein CASSGGTGPAYEQYF.

The chain joins TRBV19 to TRBJ2-2; no clear D. Germline assignment: CDR1 LNHDA and CDR2 SQIVND (reference sequence). The CDR3 covers 16 residues. The V and J ends lost 5 bases and 4 bases respectively, with 17 bases between them. Written as DNA, the CDR3 is TGTGCCAGTAGTCTCCCCCGGACGACTGGCACCGGGGAGCTGTTTTTT. As protein: CASSLPRTTGTGELFF.

The chain joins TRBV27 to TRBJ2-1; D uncertain. Germline loops: CDR1 MNHEY, CDR2 SMNVEV (reference sequence). Between the trimmed V and J ends, which lost 8 bases and 0 bases, there was a span of 26 bases. This CDR3 is 19 amino acids long. DNA of the CDR3: TGTGCCAGCGGACCCCCGCCCCCCAATTCGATCAGCTCCTACAATGAGCAGTTCTTC. It codes for CASGPPPPNSISSYNEQFF.

The chain is built from TRBV15 and TRBJ2-1, with TRBD2 matching over 13 bases. CDR1 and CDR2 from the germline V gene are LNHNV and YYDKDF (reference sequence). J was trimmed by 7 bases and V by 2 bases; bases with no gene match: 11. The length of the CDR3 is 18 residues. CDR3 in amino acids: CATSRLTPGTSGINEQFF. The CDR3 coding sequence is TGTGCCACCAGCAGACTTACCCCGGGGACTAGCGGGATTAATGAGCAGTTCTTC.

The chain carries TRBV6-1 and TRBJ2-5; 7 bases map to TRBD2. J lost 5 bases, V lost 3 bases, and 3 bases had no gene match. The germline CDR1 and CDR2 sequences are MNHNS and SASEGT. The CDR3 contains 13 residues. CDR3 coding DNA: TGTGCCAGCAGTGATGCGGGAGTGGAGACCCAGTACTTC. It codes for CASSDAGVETQYF.

J is TRBJ1-3 and V is TRBV9; no clear D. This CDR3 comprises 12 residues. CDR1 is SGDLS and CDR2 is YYNGEE in the germline V gene. Trimming pared 1 base from V and 2 bases from J, leaving 1 base between. The CDR3 here is CASSVTGNTIYF. DNA of the CDR3: TGTGCCAGCAGCGTAACTGGAAACACCATATATTTT.

The V gene is TRBV7-9, the J gene TRBJ2-5, with D possibly called TRBD1 or TRBD2 (5 bases each). V was cut by 5 bases and J by 0 bases, with 22 bases left in between. This CDR3 is 18 amino acids long. CDR1 and CDR2 (germline): SEHNR, FQNEAQ (reference sequence). The CDR3, as DNA: TGTGCCAGCAGCCCCTCTGAGATGGGGGACCTGTACCAAGAGACCCAGTACTTC. Translation gives CASSPSEMGDLYQETQYF.

The gene calls are TRBV5-4 and TRBJ2-7; unclear D gene. This CDR3 has 13 amino acids. V was cut by 0 bases and J by 3 bases, with 7 bases left in between. CDR1 is SGHNT and CDR2 is YYREEE in the germline V gene (reference sequence). CDR3 coding DNA: TGTGCCAGCAGCTTGGATGGCTACTACGAGCAGTACTTC. The encoded protein is CASSLDGYYEQYF.

The V call is TRBV19, the J call TRBJ1-2; maybe TRBD1 (6 bases). This CDR3 contains 13 residues. The germline CDR1 and CDR2 sequences are LNHDA and SQIVND (reference sequence). V shed 6 bases and J shed 3 bases, with 11 bases lying between them. The CDR3 region is CASRTQGYYGYTF. CDR3 sequence (DNA): TGTGCCAGTAGAACCCAGGGGTACTATGGCTACACCTTC.

The genes are TRBV9 and TRBJ1-3; the D is unclear. This CDR3 is built from 15 residues. Trimming removed 5 bases at V and 0 bases at J, with 12 bases between. Germline-derived CDR1 and CDR2 are SGDLS and YYNGEE. The CDR3 DNA follows: TGTGCCAGCAGTAGTACCGGGGTCTCTGGAAACACCATATATTTT. Encoded protein: CASSSTGVSGNTIYF.

The V gene is TRBV5-8, the J gene TRBJ2-7, with D possibly matching TRBD2 (6 bases). Germline values: CDR1 SGHTS, CDR2 YDEGEE. CDR3 length equals 14 residues. V was shortened by 0 bases and J by 4 bases, with 11 bases between the two germline ends. The CDR3 nucleotides read TGTGCCAGCAGCTTGGAGGAGGGGAGGTACGAGCAGTACTTC. Translation: CASSLEEGRYEQYF. Filled out from reference TRBV5-8 and TRBJ2-7, the complete variable domain reads EAGVTQSPTHLIKTRGQQATLRCSPISGHTSVYWYQQALGLGLQFLLWYDEGEERNRGNFPPRFSGRQFPNYSSELNVNALELEDSALYLCASSLEEGRYEQYFGPGTRLTVT.

The chain is built from TRBV11-3 and TRBJ2-1; D may be TRBD1 or TRBD2 (5 bases each). Germline-derived CDR1 and CDR2 are SGHNT and YENEEA. The CDR3 loop spans 14 amino acids. The V end lost 5 bases, the J end lost 8 bases, and 16 bases lay between the germline ends. CDR3 DNA sequence: TGTGCCAGCAGCCGGGGCAACTTCGCGGATGAGCAGTTCTTC. Protein sequence: CASSRGNFADEQFF.

The gene calls are TRBV15 and TRBJ2-7, with D uncertain. Looked up from germline, CDR1 is LNHNV and CDR2 is YYDKDF (reference sequence). CDR3 length: 15 residues. Between the trimmed V and J ends, which lost 0 bases and 2 bases, there was a span of 11 bases. The CDR3 DNA sequence: TGTGCCACCAGCAGAGATAAGGGCTCCCCCTACGAGCAGTACTTC. This codes for CATSRDKGSPYEQYF.